These 12 T cell receptor beta chains were all obtained from the same sample, sequenced in a study of circulating CD8 cells and anti-PD-1 response in melanoma. Four subsets defined by PD-1 and/or TIGIT were sorted from live CD3+CD8+TCRalphabeta+ cells. Each library started from roughly 15 ng of total RNA using the QIAseq Immune Repertoire TCR panel. TCRdb called the reads again in MiXCR, with one record for every CDR3 protein. The sample carries about 530 distinct CDR3 sequences, around 9.5% recorded once. The source material was CD8+ T cells from PBMCs, sampled at baseline or after one month of anti-PD-1 therapy (not recorded which). The origin of the receptors is a human donor with melanoma.

In this sample, this clonotype turned up a few times. It may be a read error: a sequence one base away is much more abundant. The chain combines TRBV4-3 with TRBJ2-1, with D possibly TRBD2 on 5 matching bases. This CDR3 contains 14 residues. CDR1 is LGHNA and CDR2 is YSLEER in the germline V gene. DNA for the CDR3: TGCGCCGGCAGCCAAAGGCTAGCAGCCGATGAGCAGTTCTTC. Protein sequence: CAGSQRLAADEQFF.

This clonotype was observed a single time. One end of the junction fails to match germline, which may point to a read error. The chain is built from TRBV19 and TRBJ1-1, with TRBD1 identical over 7 bases. Germline V gene lookup returns CDR1 LNHDA and CDR2 SQIVND (reference sequence). This CDR3 is built from 15 residues. The CDR3 coding sequence is TGTGCCAGTAGTATCGGGGGGGACAGAAACACTGAAGCTCTCTTT. Residues: CASSIGGDRNTEALF.

By its share, this clonotype is hyperexpanded. J is TRBJ2-7 and V is TRBV18; D might be TRBD1 (6 bases). CDR3 length: 14 amino acids. V lost 3 bases and J 6 bases, leaving 15 bases between the germline ends. The germline gives CDR1 KGHSH, CDR2 LQKENI. CDR3 in amino acids: CASSPTGYFGEQYF. The DNA for the CDR3 is TGTGCCAGCTCACCCACAGGGTACTTCGGCGAGCAGTACTTC.

In this sample, this clonotype is medium-sized. J is TRBJ2-7 and V is TRBV11-2; 11 nucleotides align to TRBD2. V dropped 4 bases and J dropped 2; count of bases not matched to a gene: 16. Germline V gives CDR1 SGHAT, CDR2 FQNNGV. The CDR3 is 19 residues long. CDR3: CASSSPGTSGFILPYEQYF. The CDR3 region has the DNA TGTGCCAGCAGCTCGCCCGGGACTAGCGGCTTTATCCTTCCCTACGAGCAGTACTTC.

The CDR3 is CSVAAGNSYEQYF. In DNA, the CDR3 is TGCAGCGTTGCTGCGGGAAACTCCTACGAGCAGTACTTC. V is TRBV29-1 and J is TRBJ2-7, with D perhaps TRBD2 (6 bases). This CDR3 is built from 13 residues. CDR1 and CDR2 (germline): SQVTM, ANQGSEA. Trimming took 4 bases from V and 0 from J, leaving 10 bases between them.

This clonotype rates as large. The J gene is TRBJ2-1, the V gene TRBV18; tentatively, D is TRBD1 (6 bases). Germline V lookup: CDR1 KGHSH, CDR2 LQKENI. The V end was cut by 3 bases, the J end by 8 bases, with 17 bases between. The CDR3 runs 15 residues. Here the CDR3 reads CASSPTGYSLDEQFF. CDR3 nucleotides: TGTGCCAGCTCACCTACAGGGTACTCTTTGGATGAGCAGTTCTTC.

This clonotype is judged large. This chain uses TRBV27 with TRBJ2-1; 9 bases agree with TRBD1. Germline V CDR1 and CDR2: MNHEY, SMNVEV (reference sequence). CDR3 size: 15 residues. Trimming cost V 6 bases and J 4 bases; bases outside gene matches: 7. CDR3 loop: CASSLDRGAYNEQFF. CDR3 nucleotide sequence: TGTGCCAGCAGCCTAGACAGGGGGGCGTACAATGAGCAGTTCTTC.

In its sample, this clonotype is medium-sized (0.01 to 0.1%). In DNA, the CDR3 is TGTGCCAGCAGAGGTTCGGGGATAAACACTGAAGCTTTCTTT. Translation: CASRGSGINTEAFF. The genes are TRBV7-9 and TRBJ1-1, with D unresolved. Germline CDR1 reads SEHNR; CDR2 reads FQNEAQ (reference sequence). This CDR3 has 14 residues. V was cut by 6 bases and J by 2 bases, with 13 bases left in between.

This clonotype rates as medium-sized (0.01 to 0.1%). The chain uses TRBV19 and TRBJ2-1, with D hard to call. V gave up 4 bases and J gave up 0 bases, with 7 bases separating them. Germline V gene sequence: CDR1 LNHDA, CDR2 SQIVND (reference sequence). This CDR3 contains 14 residues. The DNA of the CDR3 is TGTGCCAGTAGTAGTCCTGGCTCCTACAATGAGCAGTTCTTC. Amino acids: CASSSPGSYNEQFF.

Relative to its sample, this clonotype is medium-sized. This CDR3 is missing its conserved last phenylalanine or tryptophan, likely due to a read error. The DNA is omitted, as the CDR3 cannot be located on it reliably, and the CDR3 follows TCRdb's listing. J is TRBJ1-2 and V is TRBV6-1; TRBD1 is the table's D call, not checked against the DNA. Germline-derived CDR1 and CDR2 are MNHNS and SASEGT. 10 amino acids form the CDR3, both terminal residues included. Here the CDR3 reads CASSGQGRLI.

About this clonotype itself: Its ends do not fully match the called genes, so a read error is possible. V is TRBV5-8 and J is TRBJ1-6; D may be TRBD1 (6 bases). CDR1 is SGHTS, CDR2 YDEGEE, per germline. This CDR3 is built from 16 residues. CDR3 DNA sequence: TGTGCCAGCAGCGATCCCCGGGACACCCTAAATTCACCCCACCACTTT. This encodes CASSDPRDTLNSPHHF.

This clonotype counts as large. The V gene is TRBV18, the J gene TRBJ2-7; D gene unclear. The CDR3 consists of 13 residues. Germline-derived CDR1 and CDR2 are KGHSH and LQKENI. V lost 0 bases to trimming and J lost 4 bases, with 7 bases between them. The CDR3 reads CASSPPGSYEQYF. The CDR3 bases are TGTGCCAGCTCACCACCCGGTTCTTACGAGCAGTACTTC.